This TCR beta chain is from a study of T cell responses to AZD1222 COVID-19 vaccine. General study points: At study baseline, merely six AZD1222 recipients were seropositive. The study found Spike-specific TCR breadth and depth rose after two AZD1222 doses.

The germline V gene has CDR1 SGHTA and CDR2 FQGNSA. The CDR3 contains 13 residues. With 1 base removed from V and 5 bases from J, the gap between germline ends came to 6 bases. Only in-frame clones appear in the TCRdb table, and some are missing; sequencing was by immunoSEQ multiplex PCR. The sample lists about 84,000 clones; roughly 85% were seen once. In the case of this clone: Its matching antigen is unknown. This same CDR3 is encoded by further DNA sequences in the sample.

The gene calls are TRBV7-2 and TRBJ1-5; D is uncertain. Sequencing was performed on peripheral blood, taken 28 days after the second AZD1222 dose. The sequence was obtained from an adult who received the AZD1222 COVID-19 vaccine. CDR3 loop: CASSLGGDQPQHF. The CDR3 DNA reads TGTGCCAGCAGCTTAGGTGGTGATCAGCCCCAGCATTTT.